The next 14 T cell receptor beta chains were all read from a single sample in a study of Ad26.COV2.S vaccination and SARS-CoV-2 variants. Measured with immunoSEQ multiplex PCR; TCRdb has only the in-frame clones, and not every one. The repertoire has 100,000 or so clones, around 81% of them found once; the top ten carry around 16%. The material sequenced was peripheral blood, taken after recovery from COVID-19. Receptor source: a human donor who had recovered from COVID-19.

The chain joins TRBV19 to TRBJ2-3; D uncertain. CDR3 length: 16 amino acids. V lost 3 bases and J 0 bases, leaving 13 bases between the germline ends. The germline gives CDR1 LNHDA, CDR2 SQIVND (reference sequence). CDR3 nucleotides: TGTGCCAGTAGTATCGGTGCCCTTACTAGCACAGATACGCAGTATTTT. It codes for CASSIGALTSTDTQYF.

The rearrangement joins TRBV29-1 to TRBJ2-3, with 9 nucleotides matching TRBD2. The V gene end was trimmed by 6 bases and the J gene end by 2 bases; junction bases not matched to a gene: 9. This CDR3 comprises 15 residues. Germline loops: CDR1 SQVTM, CDR2 ANQGSEA. The CDR3 sequence is CSVRMAGGDTDTQYF. The CDR3 DNA sequence: TGCAGCGTGAGGATGGCGGGGGGGGACACAGATACGCAGTATTTT.

This clone was observed a few times. The CDR3 nucleotides are TGCAGCGTTGTCCGGGGGGGGGAGCTGTTTTTT. It codes for CSVVRGGELFF. The V call is TRBV29-1, the J call TRBJ2-2, with TRBD2 as a possible D gene (6 bases). The V gene's germline CDR1 is SQVTM and CDR2 ANQGSEA. CDR3 size: 11 residues. Trimming left V 4 bases short and J 8 bases short, with 8 bases between.

This clone was detected a few times. J is TRBJ1-5 and V is TRBV28, with TRBD1 as a possible D gene (6 bases). Germline assignment: CDR1 MDHEN and CDR2 SYDVKM. V lost 5 bases to trimming and J lost 3 bases, with 8 bases between them. The CDR3 spans 13 residues. CDR3 coding DNA: TGTGCCAGCAGTGGGGGCTACAATCAGCCCCAGCATTTT. It translates to CASSGGYNQPQHF.

The rearrangement joins TRBV30 to TRBJ2-3, with D perhaps matching TRBD1 (6 bases). V shed 3 bases and J shed 3 bases, with 19 bases lying between them. The germline V gene has CDR1 GTSNPN and CDR2 SVGIG (reference sequence). The CDR3 loop spans 16 amino acids. CDR3 nucleotides: TGTGCCTGGAGCCACGGGACAACTGTTAGGACAGATACGCAGTATTTT. Protein: CAWSHGTTVRTDTQYF.

This clone occurred once. The chain links TRBV10-3 to TRBJ2-1; TRBD2 aligns across 9 bases. The CDR3 consists of 15 residues. V was pared by 4 bases and J by 4 bases, with 5 bases of the junction left unmatched. Germline V gene data show CDR1 as ENHRY and CDR2 as SYGVKD. CDR3 region: CAISGVAGEYNEQFF. The DNA of the CDR3 is TGTGCCATCAGTGGGGTAGCGGGGGAGTACAATGAGCAGTTCTTC.

This rearrangement joins TRBV7-2 to TRBJ2-7; D may be TRBD2 (6 bases). The V and J ends lost 5 bases and 12 bases respectively, with 20 bases between them. CDR3 length: 13 residues. Germline V gives CDR1 SGHTA, CDR2 FQGNSA. CDR3 nucleotides: TGTGCCAGCAGCAGAACCCTAGCGCCCGGGGTGTACTTC. Protein sequence: CASSRTLAPGVYF.

This chain connects TRBV14 to TRBJ1-1, with D tentatively TRBD1 (5 bases). CDR1 is SGHDN and CDR2 is FVKESK in the germline V gene. The CDR3 extends over 16 amino acids. V lost 0 bases, J lost 2 bases, and 13 bases lay in between. CDR3 sequence reads: CASSQDRGLGNTEAFF. DNA for the CDR3: TGTGCCAGCAGCCAAGATCGGGGACTGGGAAACACTGAAGCTTTCTTT.

This chain uses TRBV28 with TRBJ1-2; no definite D call. CDR3 length equals 11 residues. Germline V gene lookup returns CDR1 MDHEN and CDR2 SYDVKM. Deletions cut 6 bases from V and 4 bases from J, with 6 bases between. The DNA of the CDR3 is TGTGCCAGCAGGTTAGGCTATGGCTACACCTTC. Amino acids: CASRLGYGYTF.

In this sample, this clone turned up a few times. The chain recombines TRBV7-9 with TRBJ1-5; no firm D call. This CDR3 has 13 residues. V gave up 5 bases and J gave up 4 bases, with 9 bases separating them. Germline CDR1 is SEHNR and CDR2 is FQNEAQ (reference sequence). CDR3 protein: CASSLTENQPQHF. For the CDR3, the DNA is TGTGCCAGCAGCCTGACCGAGAATCAGCCCCAGCATTTT.

This chain connects TRBV27 to TRBJ2-7; D remains unclear. Between the trimmed V and J ends, which lost 0 bases and 5 bases, there was a span of 8 bases. There are 13 residues in the CDR3. In germline, CDR1 is MNHEY, CDR2 SMNVEV (reference sequence). CDR3 coding DNA: TGTGCCAGCAGTTTATCTAGGGTCCACGAGCAGTACTTC. As protein: CASSLSRVHEQYF.

This clone was picked up one time. The V call is TRBV3-1 (or the pseudogene TRBV3-2), the J call TRBJ2-1, with 10 bases that match TRBD2. Germline lookup yields CDR1 LGHDT and CDR2 YNNKEL (reference sequence). With 2 bases clipped from V and 9 bases from J, the junction kept 4 bases outside the gene matches. This CDR3 has 14 residues. The CDR3 here is CASSQSGGGIEQFF. The CDR3 DNA follows: TGTGCCAGCAGCCAAAGCGGGGGGGGGATTGAGCAGTTCTTC.

This chain uses TRBV7-3 with TRBJ2-2; 8 bases are a match to TRBD1. This CDR3 spans 16 amino acids. J lost 3 bases, V lost 4 bases, and 7 bases had no gene match. Per germline, CDR1 SGHTA and CDR2 FQGTGA. CDR3 region: CASSSQGGRDTGELFF. For the CDR3, the DNA is TGTGCCAGCAGCTCACAGGGGGGCCGGGACACCGGGGAGCTGTTTTTT.

This clone came up a few times. The chain uses TRBV5-1 and TRBJ1-1; a weak D match, TRBD1 (6 bases). V gave up 1 base and J gave up 4 bases, with 17 bases separating them. CDR1 is SGHRS, CDR2 YFSETQ, per germline. This CDR3 comprises 16 residues. CDR3 region: CASSLTGSSSSTEAFF. The DNA for the CDR3 is TGCGCCAGCAGCTTGACAGGGTCGTCCTCTAGCACTGAAGCTTTCTTT. Full variable domain (missing parts from reference TRBV5-1 and TRBJ1-1): KAGVTQTPRYLIKTRGQQVTLSCSPISGHRSVSWYQQTPGQGLQFLFEYFSETQRNKGNFPGRFSGRQFSNSRSEMNVSTLELGDSALYLCASSLTGSSSSTEAFFGQGTRLTVV.